Below, one T cell receptor beta chain is given with its context. Its antigen remains unidentified. The data were taken from a study of radiation and T cells in renal cell carcinoma. Whole-study results and caveats: From baseline, blood top tumor clonotypes peaked at 2 weeks post-radiation. Baseline intratumoral clonotype presence is unknown without pretreatment biopsies.

The protocol was immunoSEQ multiplex PCR, while the TCRdb copy is restricted to in-frame clones and leaves out a portion. The table lists 40,000 to 45,000 clones, about 82% of them singletons. Time point noted: blood 4 weeks post-SBRT, at nephrectomy. The treatment was: 15 Gy SBRT to primary tumor, nephrectomy 4 weeks later. Nephrectomy followed 15 Gy stereotactic body radiation by 4 weeks. Clear cell pathology was present in this patient's renal cell carcinoma. Trimming removed 1 base from V and 3 bases from J, with 9 bases in between. The germline CDR1 and CDR2 sequences are SEHNR and FQNEAQ (reference sequence). CDR3 size: 15 residues.

Specimen: blood, collected from a patient whose treatment included radiotherapy and nephrectomy. This clonotype was obtained from a woman in her seventies with renal cell carcinoma. J is TRBJ2-2 and V is TRBV7-9; tentatively, D is TRBD2 (6 bases). The CDR3: CASSLGGADTGELFF. DNA of the CDR3: TGTGCCAGCAGCTTAGGCGGGGCAGACACCGGGGAGCTGTTTTTT.